A selection of T cell receptor beta chains follows, all from one sample in a study of blood T cell repertoires in COVID-19. Produced via immunoSEQ multiplex PCR; TCRdb's table is partial and in-frame only. The data show about 180,000 clones, with around 80% seen just once and 2.9% held by the top ten. The sequenced sample was peripheral blood. All receptors come from a woman aged 55-70 years with acute or convalescent COVID-19. Each CDR3 is given with its conserved first and last residue. The D gene is left open where the match is weak. The size entry is marked missing in some rows and otherwise reads once, few, many or a size class.

d_gene | abundance | len | j_gene | v_gene | CDR3aa | CDR3nt
. | many | 15 | TRBJ1-5 | TRBV6-5 | CASSYSPTGNQPQHF | TGTGCCAGCAGTTATTCGCCCACGGGCAATCAGCCCCAGCATTTT
. | few | 15 | TRBJ2-1 | TRBV6-5 | CASSYSRNSYNEQFF | TGTGCCAGCAGTTACTCGCGGAATTCCTACAATGAGCAGTTCTTC
. | . | 15 | TRBJ2-7 | TRBV18 | CASSLSDSPSYEQYF | TGTGCCAGCTCCTTGAGTGACAGTCCCTCCTACGAGCAGTACTTC
. | . | 15 | TRBJ2-7 | TRBV7-8 | CASRMGGLGSYEQYF | TGTGCCAGCAGAATGGGGGGATTAGGTAGTTACGAGCAGTACTTC
. | . | 13 | TRBJ2-5 | TRBV9 | CASSVADQETQYF | TGTGCCAGCAGCGTAGCAGACCAAGAGACCCAGTACTTC
TRBD2 | . | 16 | TRBJ2-5 | TRBV5-1 | CASSPDGRGGPRAQYF | TGCGCCAGCAGCCCCGACGGGCGGGGGGGACCTAGGGCCCAGTACTTC
TRBD1 | . | 16 | TRBJ2-5 | TRBV7-9 | CASSLVQGAHQETQYF | TGTGCCAGCAGCTTAGTCCAGGGGGCCCATCAAGAGACCCAGTACTTC
TRBD2 | few | 15 | TRBJ2-7 | TRBV27 | CASSFGTSGVYEQYF | TGTGCCAGCAGTTTTGGGACTAGCGGGGTCTACGAGCAGTACTTC
. | . | 13 | TRBJ1-2 | TRBV2 | CASSEEGRDGYTF | TGTGCCAGCAGTGAAGAGGGGAGGGACGGCTACACCTTC
TRBD1 | . | 16 | TRBJ2-1 | TRBV24-1 | CATSDLRGQGSGEQFF | TGTGCCACCAGTGATCTTCGGGGACAGGGATCGGGTGAGCAGTTCTTC
. | . | 13 | TRBJ2-5 | TRBV7-9 | CASSLGQQETQYF | TGTGCCAGCAGCTTAGGACAGCAAGAGACCCAGTACTTC
TRBD1 | . | 15 | TRBJ2-1 | TRBV6-2/TRBV6-3 | CASSYRTGVYNEQFF | TGTGCCAGCAGTTACCGGACAGGGGTCTACAATGAGCAGTTCTTC
. | . | 15 | TRBJ2-5 | TRBV7-2 | CASSTLGGSLETQYF | TGTGCCAGCAGCACCCTAGGGGGTAGTCTGGAGACCCAGTACTTC
. | . | 15 | TRBJ2-7 | TRBV7-3 | CASSLTRTETYEQYF | TGTGCCAGCAGCCTAACAAGGACAGAAACCTACGAGCAGTACTTC
TRBD2 | . | 16 | TRBJ2-1 | TRBV5-1 | CASRPTGGGLYNEQFF | TGCGCCAGCAGGCCCACCGGGGGGGGCCTCTACAATGAGCAGTTCTTC
TRBD2 | . | 17 | TRBJ2-7 | TRBV4-2 | CASSQEGLAGTTYEQYF | TGTGCCAGCAGCCAAGAAGGACTAGCGGGAACTACCTACGAGCAGTACTTC
. | once | 19 | TRBJ2-1 | TRBV3-1/TRBV3-2 | CASSLPFWGGGLSYNEQFF | TGTGCCAGCAGCCTCCCCTTTTGGGGCGGGGGCCTCTCCTACAATGAGCAGTTCTTC
TRBD1 | . | 16 | TRBJ1-5 | TRBV27 | CASSLRGGYSNQPQHF | TGTGCCAGCAGTTTAAGAGGGGGCTATAGCAATCAGCCCCAGCATTTT
TRBD1 | . | 12 | TRBJ1-1 | TRBV19 | CASSMRQGDPFF | TGTGCCAGTAGTATGAGGCAGGGGGATCCTTTCTTT
. | . | 13 | TRBJ1-2 | TRBV5-4 | CASSLARDDGYTF | TGTGCCAGCAGCTTGGCCCGGGATGATGGCTACACCTTC
. | . | 15 | TRBJ2-7 | TRBV24-1 | CATSDHRTVSYEQYF | TGTGCCACCAGTGACCATCGGACAGTTTCCTACGAGCAGTACTTC
. | . | 14 | TRBJ2-5 | TRBV2 | CASSLLTGTETQYF | TGTGCCAGCAGTTTACTTACAGGGACGGAGACCCAGTACTTC
. | . | 18 | TRBJ1-4 | TRBV21-1 | CASSPRFPYRVYNEKLFF | TGTGCCAGCAGCCCCCGTTTCCCCTACAGGGTCTATAATGAAAAACTGTTTTTT
. | . | 13 | TRBJ2-7 | TRBV7-8 | CASSTPGSYEQYF | TGTGCCAGCAGCACTCCAGGGTCCTACGAGCAGTACTTC
TRBD2 | . | 14 | TRBJ2-2 | TRBV2 | CASSATLAAGELFF | TGTGCCAGCAGCGCAACCCTAGCGGCCGGGGAGCTGTTTTTT
TRBD1 | once | 17 | TRBJ2-1 | TRBV24-1 | CATSDTKTGMGLNEQFF | TGTGCCACCAGTGATACCAAGACAGGGATGGGGCTCAATGAGCAGTTCTTC
. | . | 15 | TRBJ1-1 | TRBV7-3 | CASSTGHQMNTEAFF | TGTGCCAGCAGCACGGGACACCAGATGAACACTGAAGCTTTCTTT
TRBD1 | . | 15 | TRBJ2-7 | TRBV2 | CASSWTGEGSYEQYF | TGTGCCAGCAGTTGGACAGGGGAGGGCTCCTACGAGCAGTACTTC
TRBD1 | . | 15 | TRBJ1-2 | TRBV24-1 | CATSDSGTGGYGYTF | TGTGCCACCAGTGACTCCGGGACAGGGGGCTATGGCTACACCTTC
. | . | 16 | TRBJ1-3 | TRBV19 | CASSLRYLSSGNTIYF | TGTGCCAGTAGTCTCCGTTACCTGAGCTCTGGAAACACCATATATTTT
. | many | 13 | TRBJ1-1 | TRBV5-1 | CASSLAGDTEAFF | TGCGCCAGCAGCTTGGCAGGGGACACTGAAGCTTTCTTT
. | . | 17 | TRBJ2-7 | TRBV4-1 | CASSQVDSNYPSYEQYF | TGCGCCAGCAGCCAGGTGGACAGTAACTATCCCTCCTACGAGCAGTACTTC
. | . | 12 | TRBJ2-1 | TRBV2 | CASSWGVYEQFF | TGTGCCAGCTCCTGGGGGGTATATGAGCAGTTCTTC
TRBD1 | . | 14 | TRBJ1-4 | TRBV18 | CASSFRDRNEKLFF | TGTGCCAGCTCGTTCCGGGACAGGAATGAAAAACTGTTTTTT
TRBD1 | . | 19 | TRBJ2-3 | TRBV11-3 | CASSLSVDRGVSSTDTQYF | TGTGCCAGCAGCTTATCTGTCGACAGGGGGGTCTCTAGCACAGATACGCAGTATTTT
TRBD1 | . | 15 | TRBJ2-7 | TRBV7-6 | CASSLATGPSYEQYF | TGTGCCAGCAGCTTAGCGACAGGGCCTTCCTACGAGCAGTACTTC
TRBD2 | . | 18 | TRBJ2-1 | TRBV7-9 | CASSLTSGGAASYNEQFF | TGTGCCAGCAGCTTGACTAGCGGGGGGGCGGCGTCCTACAATGAGCAGTTCTTC
TRBD1 | . | 16 | TRBJ2-7 | TRBV7-7 | CASSLECRTGPYEQYF | TGTGCTAGCAGCTTAGAATGTCGGACAGGGCCCTACGAGCAGTACTTC
. | . | 15 | TRBJ1-1 | TRBV7-9 | CASSFSGHGTTEAFF | TGTGCCAGCAGCTTTTCGGGACATGGAACCACTGAAGCTTTCTTT
TRBD2 | . | 15 | TRBJ2-3 | TRBV5-1 | CASSPRGLGTDTQYF | TGCGCCAGCAGCCCAAGGGGACTAGGGACAGATACGCAGTATTTT
TRBD1 | . | 14 | TRBJ1-1 | TRBV5-1 | CASSRDRGNTEAFF | TGCGCCAGCAGCCGGGACAGGGGGAACACTGAAGCTTTCTTT
. | . | 13 | TRBJ1-1 | TRBV29-1 | CSVEGQMNTEAFF | TGCAGCGTTGAAGGACAGATGAACACTGAAGCTTTCTTT
TRBD2 | . | 15 | TRBJ2-5 | TRBV19 | CASSIAGTSGGTQYF | TGTGCCAGTAGTATAGCGGGGACTAGCGGTGGGACCCAGTACTTC
. | . | 14 | TRBJ2-2 | TRBV5-1 | CASRGATNTGELFF | TGCGCCAGCAGAGGGGCCACGAACACCGGGGAGCTGTTTTTT
TRBD1 | . | 14 | TRBJ2-7 | TRBV29-1 | CSVGGQGISYEQYF | TGCAGCGTAGGGGGACAGGGGATTTCCTACGAGCAGTACTTC
. | . | 17 | TRBJ1-5 | TRBV21-1 | CASRDGQGRDSNQPQHF | TGTGCCAGCAGGGACGGACAGGGGCGAGATAGCAATCAGCCCCAGCATTTT
. | . | 15 | TRBJ2-7 | TRBV6-2/TRBV6-3 | CASSSRGAPSYEQYF | TGTGCCAGCAGTTCCCGGGGGGCACCTTCCTACGAGCAGTACTTC
. | . | 16 | TRBJ1-6 | TRBV6-1 | CASSERPHGGYSPLHF | TGTGCCAGCAGTGAAAGGCCACACGGGGGTTATTCACCCCTCCACTTT
. | . | 13 | TRBJ1-1 | TRBV2 | CASSVNGNTEAFF | TGTGCCAGCAGTGTGAACGGGAACACTGAAGCTTTCTTT
. | . | 15 | TRBJ1-6 | TRBV27 | CASSFGQTYNSPLHF | TGTGCCAGCAGTTTTGGACAGACCTATAATTCACCCCTCCACTTT